This TCR beta chain originates from a study of CD8 T cells in Susac syndrome. Random hexamers were used to reverse transcribe about 0.5 to 1 ug of RNA. TCRdb passed the immunoSEQ multiplex PCR reads through MiXCR, listing each CDR3 protein once. The table shows 300,000 or so distinct CDR3 sequences, with just over 90% occurring only once. The CDR3 runs to 16 residues. The V gene end was trimmed by 5 bases and the J gene end by 7 bases; junction bases not matched to a gene: 12. The germline V gene has CDR1 MNHNY and CDR2 SVGAGI (reference sequence). The table lists this clonotype with a few counts. Specimen: CD4+ T cells from PBMCs. The origin of this receptor is a human donor with multiple sclerosis. V gene TRBV6-6 combines with J gene TRBJ2-7; 12 nucleotides line up with TRBD2. This CDR3 is CASSQPRTSGDKEQYF. In DNA form, the CDR3 reads TGTGCCAGCAGTCAACCTCGGACTAGCGGGGACAAGGAGCAGTACTTC.